The subject of this entry is one TCR beta chain. The data are from a study of T cell changes during pregnancy in multiple sclerosis. Data came from immunoSEQ multiplex PCR; TCRdb stores just in-frame clones and leaves some out. This repertoire shows 40,000 to 60,000 clones, roughly 88% found once; its top ten account for 1.5%. The CDR3 spans 15 residues. The V end lost 8 bases, the J end lost 4 bases, and 18 bases lay between the germline ends. The germline gives CDR1 MDHEN, CDR2 SYDVKM. This TCR was recovered from a female donor in good health, enrolled as a control in a pregnancy study. This chain uses TRBV28 with TRBJ1-3, with D tentatively TRBD1 (5 bases). The sample was peripheral blood, taken in the first trimester of pregnancy. The CDR3 DNA reads TGTGCCAGCCGTTCCGGGGGGAGGAAAGGAAACACCATATATTTT. It encodes CASRSGGRKGNTIYF.